This T cell receptor (beta chain) was sequenced in a study of beta chain features in type 1 diabetes. Per germline, CDR1 MNHNS and CDR2 SASEGT. The ends were cut back, 6 bases at V and 4 bases at J, with 16 bases in the middle. The CDR3 totals 14 residues. A few counts support this clone. In total, each donor contributed a single heparinised blood draw that averaged about 120 mL. The isolated RNA, all of it, was reverse transcribed, so expressed TCRB transcripts were what got sequenced. Assay used: immunoSEQ multiplex PCR; TCRdb lists only in-frame clones, some missing. The repertoire includes under 950,000 clones, roughly a sixth of them detected once, and 0.02% to 0.03% sits in the top ten.

The sequence was obtained from a woman between 18 and 30 years old in good health. The V and J genes are TRBV6-1 and TRBJ2-7; a possible D gene is TRBD1 (6 bases). Sequenced input: naive CD4+ T cells from blood. CDR3 bases: TGTGCCAGCAGCACTATGGACAGACTTTACGAGCAGTACTTC. Its translation is CASSTMDRLYEQYF.